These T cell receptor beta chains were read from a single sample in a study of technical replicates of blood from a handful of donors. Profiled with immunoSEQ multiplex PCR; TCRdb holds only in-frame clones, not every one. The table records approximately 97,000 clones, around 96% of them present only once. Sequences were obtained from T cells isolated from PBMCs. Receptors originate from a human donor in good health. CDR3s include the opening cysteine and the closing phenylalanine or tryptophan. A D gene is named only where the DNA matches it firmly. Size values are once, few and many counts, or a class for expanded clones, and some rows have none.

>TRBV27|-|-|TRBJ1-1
CASSLAGSTEAFF
TGTGCCAGCAGTTTGGCAGGGTCAACTGAAGCTTTCTTT
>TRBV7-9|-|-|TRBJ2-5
CASSFSRDQETQYF
TGTGCCAGCAGCTTTAGCAGGGATCAAGAGACCCAGTACTTC
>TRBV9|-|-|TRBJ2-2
CASSVGTGELFF
TGTGCCAGCAGCGTCGGGACCGGGGAGCTGTTTTTT
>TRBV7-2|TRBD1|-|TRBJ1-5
CASSPIRDSGQPQHF
TGTGCCAGCAGCCCGATCCGGGACAGCGGTCAGCCCCAGCATTTT
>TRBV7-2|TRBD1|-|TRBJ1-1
CASRTQGTGNAEAFF
TGTGCCAGCAGAACACAGGGGACAGGGAACGCAGAAGCTTTCTTT
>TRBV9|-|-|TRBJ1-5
CASSVDGRGGNQPQHF
TGTGCCAGCAGCGTAGATGGAAGGGGGGGGAATCAGCCCCAGCATTTT
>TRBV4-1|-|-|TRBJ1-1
CASSRRLRDTEAFF
TGCGCCAGCAGCCGCCGACTGAGGGACACTGAAGCTTTCTTT
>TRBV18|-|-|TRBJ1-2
CASSPTGLYGYTF
TGTGCCAGCTCACCGACAGGCCTCTATGGCTACACCTTC
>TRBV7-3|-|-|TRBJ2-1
CASSLSRGPGLDEQFF
TGTGCCAGCAGCTTAAGTAGGGGTCCGGGACTCGATGAGCAGTTCTTC
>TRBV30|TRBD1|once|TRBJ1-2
CAWEDRGFGYTF
TGTGCCTGGGAGGACAGGGGATTTGGCTACACCTTC
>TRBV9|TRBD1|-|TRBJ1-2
CASSSGTGGHYGYTF
TGTGCCAGCAGCTCCGGGACAGGGGGCCACTATGGCTACACCTTC
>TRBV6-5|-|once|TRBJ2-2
CASRSGSLNTGELFF
TGTGCCAGCAGGAGCGGGTCTCTGAACACCGGGGAGCTGTTTTTT